The clone carrying this T cell receptor (beta chain) has more than one count but fewer than ten. The antigen is undetermined. The primer mix had 60 Vbeta and 13 Jbeta primers. TCRdb's copy holds only in-frame clones and misses some; the assay was immunoSEQ multiplex PCR. The sample holds 150,000 or so clones, around 73% seen once. The data originate from a study of cytomegalovirus exposure and HLA in healthy donors. V was pared by 4 bases and J by 5 bases, with 8 bases of the junction left unmatched. Germline CDR1 reads SEHNR; CDR2 reads FQNEAQ (reference sequence). The CDR3 is 15 amino acids. Study-level findings and limits: Earlier analysis yielded a pattern in which most TCR beta V segments were productive about 90% or about 30% of the time.

The gene calls are TRBV7-9 and TRBJ2-1; 7 nucleotides line up with TRBD1. The TCR originated in a woman between 18 and 29 years old in good health and CMV-seronegative. The sequenced material came from PBMCs. The CDR3 nucleotides are TGTGCCAGCAGCTCGGGACAGCAGAACCACAATGAGCAGTTCTTC. This codes for CASSSGQQNHNEQFF. The entire variable domain, with the rest obtained from reference TRBV7-9 and TRBJ2-1, is as follows: DTGVSQNPRHKITKRGQNVTFRCDPISEHNRLYWYRQTLGQGPEFLTYFQNEAQLEKSRLLSDRFSAERPKGSFSTLEIQRTEQGDSAMYLCASSSGQQNHNEQFFGPGTRLTVL.